Listed below are T cell receptor beta chains from one sample, sequenced in a study of cytomegalovirus exposure and HLA in healthy donors. Only in-frame clones appear in the TCRdb table, and some are missing; sequencing was by immunoSEQ multiplex PCR. The repertoire consists of 150,000 to 200,000 clones, with around 85% occurring once and the leading ten covering around 2.4%. The sequenced sample was PBMCs. The source is a man between 25 and 39 years old in good health and CMV-seropositive. The CDR3 runs from the conserved cysteine through the conserved F or W. A D gene is named only where the DNA matches it firmly. Clone sizes are given selectively: once, few, many, or a class where the clone is expanded.

d_gene	v_gene	j_gene	abundance	CDR3aa	CDR3nt
TRBD1	TRBV30	TRBJ1-5	-	CAWSPVGDSLSNQPQHF	TGTGCCTGGAGCCCGGTTGGGGACAGTCTTAGCAATCAGCCCCAGCATTTT
-	TRBV21-1	TRBJ2-4	few	CASSRIGGENIQYF	TGTGCCAGCAGCAGGATAGGCGGGGAAAACATTCAGTACTTC
TRBD1	TRBV5-1	TRBJ1-6	-	CASSDRDRVYNSPLHF	TGCGCCAGCAGCGACCGGGACAGGGTTTATAATTCACCCCTCCACTTT
TRBD1	TRBV10-3	TRBJ1-4	-	CAISEGTVQREKLFF	TGTGCCATCAGTGAGGGGACAGTCCAACGCGAAAAACTGTTTTTT
TRBD1	TRBV15	TRBJ1-1	-	CATSRGGGRGTEAFF	TGTGCCACCAGCAGAGGAGGGGGCAGGGGCACTGAAGCTTTCTTT
-	TRBV27	TRBJ1-3	-	CASSWAAGNTIYF	TGTGCCAGCAGTTGGGCCGCTGGAAACACCATATATTTT
TRBD1	TRBV30	TRBJ1-5	-	CACSDRDIQPQHF	TGTGCCTGTTCGGACAGGGATATTCAGCCCCAGCATTTT
TRBD2	TRBV5-1	TRBJ2-1	-	CASSLAGGLNEQFF	TGCGCCAGCAGCCTAGCGGGGGGCCTGAATGAGCAGTTCTTC
TRBD1	TRBV18	TRBJ1-2	few	CASSFGQAQAMGYTF	TGTGCCAGCTCATTCGGACAGGCACAGGCTATGGGCTACACCTTC
-	TRBV6-5	TRBJ2-5	-	CASSYFPGTQAQYF	TGTGCCAGCAGTTACTTCCCCGGGACACAGGCCCAGTACTTC
-	TRBV4-3	TRBJ1-4	-	CASSQGREGEKLFF	TGCGCCAGCAGCCAAGGGCGGGAGGGTGAAAAACTGTTTTTT
-	TRBV11-2	TRBJ1-2	-	CASSLDHGAGFYGYTF	TGTGCCAGCAGCTTAGATCATGGGGCAGGGTTCTATGGCTACACCTTC
-	TRBV7-2	TRBJ1-3	few	CASSAHPFGNTIYF	TGTGCCAGCAGCGCGCATCCATTCGGAAACACCATATATTTT
TRBD1	TRBV7-9	TRBJ1-6	-	CASSLNNRQGRDSPLHF	TGTGCCAGCAGCTTAAACAATAGACAGGGGCGGGATTCACCCCTCCACTTT
-	TRBV19	TRBJ1-5	few	CASTTTGFRQPQHF	TGTGCCAGTACCACCACAGGGTTCAGGCAGCCCCAGCATTTT
TRBD2	TRBV9	TRBJ2-3	-	CASSVDGGLTSTDTQYF	TGTGCCAGCAGCGTCGACGGGGGGTTAACTAGCACAGATACGCAGTATTTT
-	TRBV10-2	TRBJ1-1	-	CASSESQGPTEAFF	TGCGCCAGCAGTGAGTCACAGGGACCCACTGAAGCTTTCTTT
TRBD1	TRBV13	TRBJ2-3	-	CASSLALGQGASTDTQYF	TGTGCCAGCAGCTTAGCCCTCGGACAGGGGGCTAGCACAGATACGCAGTATTTT
-	TRBV7-6	TRBJ2-3	-	CASSLGTAGLSTDTQYF	TGTGCCAGCAGCTTAGGGACGGCGGGGCTTAGCACAGATACGCAGTATTTT
-	TRBV18	TRBJ2-2	few	CASSRMTGNTGELFF	TGTGCCAGCTCACGAATGACAGGAAACACCGGGGAGCTGTTTTTT
-	TRBV18	TRBJ2-3	-	CASSPSGLADGDTQYF	TGTGCCAGCTCACCATCGGGACTCGCGGATGGGGATACGCAGTATTTT
-	TRBV7-9	TRBJ1-5	-	CASSRDHVAGSQPQHF	TGTGCCAGCAGCCGGGACCATGTAGCCGGGAGTCAGCCCCAGCATTTT
TRBD2	TRBV5-4	TRBJ2-4	-	CASSFRRGAGGRNIQYF	TGTGCCAGCAGCTTTCGCAGGGGAGCGGGGGGGCGGAACATTCAGTACTTC
TRBD1	TRBV30	TRBJ1-1	-	CAWGQGSKTEAFF	TGTGCCTGGGGACAGGGGTCGAAGACTGAAGCTTTCTTT
-	TRBV2	TRBJ2-5	few	CASSLGLTETQYF	TGTGCCAGCAGTTTAGGACTTACAGAGACCCAGTACTTC
-	TRBV11-2	TRBJ1-1	-	CASSLSGGTEAFF	TGTGCCAGCAGCTTAAGTGGGGGGACTGAAGCTTTCTTT